One and the same sample provided the 21 T cell receptor beta chains below, sequenced in a study of control samples from healthy donors and cancer patients. This table comes from immunoSEQ multiplex PCR, and its TCRdb copy is limited to in-frame clones, with some not included. This sample carries fewer than 20,000 clones, approximately 91% of them seen once, and the ten largest clones take about 33%. The material sequenced was PBMCs. The receptors derive from a man between 60 and 75 years old with head and neck cancer.

The table lists this clone with a count of one. The chain uses TRBV9 and TRBJ1-1, with a weak D call TRBD1 (5 bases). The CDR3 spans 14 residues. Germline V lookup: CDR1 SGDLS, CDR2 YYNGEE. The V and J ends lost 0 bases and 3 bases respectively, with 9 bases between them. The CDR3 protein is CASSVGDVDTEAFF. As DNA, the CDR3 is TGTGCCAGCAGCGTAGGGGACGTTGACACTGAAGCTTTCTTT.

V usage is TRBV3-1 (or the pseudogene TRBV3-2) and J usage is TRBJ2-2; D possibly uses TRBD1 or TRBD2 (5 bases each). Germline CDR1 reads LGHDT; CDR2 reads YNNKEL (reference sequence). V lost 0 bases, J lost 0 bases, and 23 bases lay in between. The CDR3 is 21 residues long. Here the CDR3 reads CASSQDWGRDPLFANTGELFF. The CDR3 DNA follows: TGTGCCAGCAGCCAAGATTGGGGCCGGGACCCCCTGTTCGCGAACACCGGGGAGCTGTTTTTT.

J is TRBJ1-3 and V is TRBV6-5; no firm D call. Between the trimmed V and J ends, which lost 10 bases and 4 bases, there was a span of 11 bases. From germline, CDR1 is MNHEY and CDR2 SVGAGI. The CDR3 sequence is 12 residues long. The CDR3 nucleotides are TGTGCCACCCGGACCGGGGGAAACACCATATATTTT. It yields the protein CATRTGGNTIYF.

Only one count was recorded for this clone. The rearrangement joins TRBV7-6 to TRBJ1-1; tentative D call: TRBD1 (6 bases). V was pared by 3 bases and J by 1 base, with 12 bases between. The CDR3 loop spans 15 amino acids. CDR1 and CDR2 (germline): SGHVS, FNYEAQ. CDR3 DNA: TGTGCCAGCAGCTTTAGTCCGGACAGGAACACTGAAGCTTTCTTT. It yields the protein CASSFSPDRNTEAFF.

Here the CDR3 DNA reads TGCAGTGCTAGCCCCAACATTCAGTACTTC. Residues: CSASPNIQYF. This sequence joins TRBV20-1 and TRBJ2-4; D is uncertain. Germline CDR1 reads DFQATT; CDR2 reads SNEGSKA (reference sequence). The CDR3 is 10 amino acids. The ends were cut back, 3 bases at V and 7 bases at J, with 4 bases in the middle.

This chain joins TRBV7-6 and TRBJ2-5, with D perhaps matching TRBD2 (7 bases). This CDR3 has 16 residues. V was trimmed by 0 bases and J by 5 bases, leaving 16 bases between them. Germline V gives CDR1 SGHVS, CDR2 FNYEAQ. CDR3 in DNA: TGTGCCAGCAGCTTAGCGGGGGGGCCCCGAGGGGAGACCCAGTACTTC. This sequence encodes CASSLAGGPRGETQYF.

The rearrangement joins TRBV13 to TRBJ2-3, with 8 bases identical to TRBD1. The J segment lost 0 bases and the V segment lost 5 bases, leaving 7 bases of the junction unmatched. This CDR3 has 16 amino acids. The germline V gene has CDR1 PRHDT and CDR2 FYEKMQ (reference sequence). This CDR3 is CASSPQGGASTDTQYF. CDR3 nucleotide sequence: TGTGCCAGCAGCCCACAGGGGGGAGCTAGCACAGATACGCAGTATTTT.

The rearrangement uses TRBV7-8 and TRBJ1-5; 7 positions agree with TRBD1. The CDR3 covers 14 residues. CDR1 and CDR2 from the germline V gene are SGHVS and FQNEAQ. The ends lost 8 bases at V and 3 bases at J; junction bases unmatched: 7. CDR3: CASAAGQPNQPQHF. In nucleotides, the CDR3 is TGTGCCAGCGCGGCGGGACAGCCCAATCAGCCCCAGCATTTT.

The V call is TRBV5-1, the J call TRBJ1-1, with D possibly being TRBD1 (5 bases). This CDR3 comprises 14 residues. Trimming left V 3 bases short and J 5 bases short, with 14 bases between. Germline CDR1 SGHRS, CDR2 YFSETQ. CDR3 amino acids: CASSSLGVRTEAFF. The CDR3 DNA reads as TGCGCCAGCAGCTCCTTGGGGGTGAGGACTGAAGCTTTCTTT.

This clone occurred a few times. J is TRBJ2-1 and V is TRBV7-9; 7 bases are shared with TRBD2. With 2 bases clipped from V and 5 bases from J, the junction kept 6 bases outside the gene matches. The CDR3 runs to 15 residues. Germline V gene data show CDR1 as SEHNR and CDR2 as FQNEAQ (reference sequence). CDR3 amino acids: CASSLNGLGHNEQFF. The CDR3 DNA reads as TGTGCCAGCAGCTTAAATGGACTAGGCCACAATGAGCAGTTCTTC.

The chain's CDR3 is CASSPWGAGTGELFF. CDR3 coding DNA: TGTGCCAGCAGCCCCTGGGGGGCCGGAACCGGGGAGCTGTTTTTT. The rearrangement joins TRBV7-2 to TRBJ2-2; D tentatively fits TRBD1 or TRBD2 (6 bases each). The CDR3 covers 15 residues. V gave up 5 bases and J gave up 5 bases, with 15 bases separating them. CDR1 is SGHTA, CDR2 FQGNSA, per germline.

The J gene is TRBJ1-2, the V gene TRBV5-4, with no clear D. With 3 bases removed from V and 4 bases from J, the gap between germline ends came to 10 bases. Germline CDR1 reads SGHNT; CDR2 reads YYREEE (reference sequence). The CDR3 loop spans 13 amino acids. The CDR3 sequence: CASSSDPSYGYTF. DNA for the CDR3: TGTGCCAGCAGCTCCGACCCGTCCTATGGCTACACCTTC.

The chain combines TRBV7-2 with TRBJ2-2, with D possibly being TRBD1 or TRBD2 (5 bases each). In germline, CDR1 is SGHTA, CDR2 FQGNSA. Trimming shortened V by 3 bases and J by 0 bases, and 11 bases separated the two germline ends. The CDR3 is 16 amino acids. CDR3: CASSLVGRTNTGELFF. CDR3 in DNA: TGTGCCAGCAGCTTGGTGGGACGGACGAACACCGGGGAGCTGTTTTTT.

The chain joins TRBV4-2 to TRBJ2-7, with a possible D match to TRBD1 (5 bases). From germline, CDR1 is LGHNA and CDR2 YNFKEQ. This CDR3 region has 14 residues. With 0 bases removed from V and 2 bases from J, the gap between germline ends came to 8 bases. In DNA, the CDR3 is TGTGCCAGCAGCCAAGATCCAGGGACCTACGAGCAGTACTTC. Translation gives CASSQDPGTYEQYF.

The chain's CDR3 is CASSQLQGNKGDTGELFF. The CDR3 nucleotides read TGCGCCAGCAGCCAATTACAGGGCAACAAGGGTGACACCGGGGAGCTGTTTTTT. The chain uses TRBV5-1 and TRBJ2-2; TRBD1 is a possible D gene (6 bases). Germline-derived CDR1 and CDR2 are SGHRS and YFSETQ. This CDR3 has 18 amino acids. Trimming cost V 4 bases and J 3 bases, with 22 bases left between them.

V usage is TRBV15 and J usage is TRBJ2-7; 10 bases fit TRBD1. With V trimmed by 3 bases and J by 4 bases, 6 bases remained unmatched. This CDR3 is 15 amino acids long. From germline, CDR1 is LNHNV and CDR2 YYDKDF (reference sequence). The CDR3 nucleotides read TGTGCCACCAGCAGTGGGACAGGGGCGGCATACGAGCAGTACTTC. It is translated as CATSSGTGAAYEQYF. The full variable domain, rest sourced from reference TRBV15 and TRBJ2-7, is DAMVIQNPRYQVTQFGKPVTLSCSQTLNHNVMYWYQQKSSQAPKLLFHYYDKDFNNEADTPDNFQSRRPNTSFCFLDIRSPGLGDTAMYLCATSSGTGAAYEQYFGPGTRLTVT.

The chain links TRBV4-1 to TRBJ2-7; possibly TRBD2 for D (5 bases). Germline CDR1 MGHRA, CDR2 YSYEKL. The V end lost 1 base, the J end lost 7 bases, and 11 bases lay between the germline ends. The CDR3 totals 13 residues. This CDR3 is CASSQATSLEQYF. The CDR3 bases are TGCGCCAGCAGCCAAGCCACTAGTCTTGAGCAGTACTTC.

This rearrangement joins TRBV7-2 to TRBJ1-1, with TRBD1 identical over 9 bases. Per germline, CDR1 SGHTA and CDR2 FQGNSA. This CDR3 contains 14 residues. Trimming cost V 3 bases and J 4 bases; bases outside gene matches: 3. The CDR3 spells CASSLKTGGTEAFF. In DNA, the CDR3 is TGTGCCAGCAGCTTGAAGACAGGGGGCACTGAAGCTTTCTTT. The full variable domain, its missing parts supplied by reference TRBV7-2 and TRBJ1-1, is GAGVSQSPSNKVTEKGKDVELRCDPISGHTALYWYRQSLGQGLEFLIYFQGNSAPDKSGLPSDRFSAERTGGSVSTLTIQRTQQEDSAVYLCASSLKTGGTEAFFGQGTRLTVV.

CDR3: CASSQEGQGWDGYTF. Written as DNA, the CDR3 is TGCGCCAGCAGCCAAGAGGGACAGGGGTGGGACGGCTACACCTTC. The chain employs TRBV4-1 and TRBJ1-2, with 10 bases fitting TRBD1. CDR1 and CDR2 from the germline V gene are MGHRA and YSYEKL. The trim removed 0 bases at V and 8 bases at J, leaving 6 bases unmatched. This CDR3 has 15 residues.

The chain joins TRBV19 to TRBJ2-7; TRBD1 is a possible D gene (6 bases). The CDR3 covers 13 residues. Germline V lookup: CDR1 LNHDA, CDR2 SQIVND (reference sequence). V dropped 5 bases and J dropped 4 bases, with 12 bases sitting between them. Written as DNA, the CDR3 is TGTGCCAGTAGTGACAGGTTATTTTACGAGCAGTACTTC. Amino acids: CASSDRLFYEQYF.

The chain links TRBV6-4 to TRBJ1-6; no firm D call. The V and J ends lost 2 bases and 4 bases respectively, with 3 bases between them. Germline V gene sequence: CDR1 MRHNA, CDR2 SNTAGT. The CDR3 length is 13 residues. CDR3 sequence: CASSDQYNSPLHF. The CDR3 region has the DNA TGTGCCAGCAGTGACCAGTATAATTCACCCCTCCACTTT.